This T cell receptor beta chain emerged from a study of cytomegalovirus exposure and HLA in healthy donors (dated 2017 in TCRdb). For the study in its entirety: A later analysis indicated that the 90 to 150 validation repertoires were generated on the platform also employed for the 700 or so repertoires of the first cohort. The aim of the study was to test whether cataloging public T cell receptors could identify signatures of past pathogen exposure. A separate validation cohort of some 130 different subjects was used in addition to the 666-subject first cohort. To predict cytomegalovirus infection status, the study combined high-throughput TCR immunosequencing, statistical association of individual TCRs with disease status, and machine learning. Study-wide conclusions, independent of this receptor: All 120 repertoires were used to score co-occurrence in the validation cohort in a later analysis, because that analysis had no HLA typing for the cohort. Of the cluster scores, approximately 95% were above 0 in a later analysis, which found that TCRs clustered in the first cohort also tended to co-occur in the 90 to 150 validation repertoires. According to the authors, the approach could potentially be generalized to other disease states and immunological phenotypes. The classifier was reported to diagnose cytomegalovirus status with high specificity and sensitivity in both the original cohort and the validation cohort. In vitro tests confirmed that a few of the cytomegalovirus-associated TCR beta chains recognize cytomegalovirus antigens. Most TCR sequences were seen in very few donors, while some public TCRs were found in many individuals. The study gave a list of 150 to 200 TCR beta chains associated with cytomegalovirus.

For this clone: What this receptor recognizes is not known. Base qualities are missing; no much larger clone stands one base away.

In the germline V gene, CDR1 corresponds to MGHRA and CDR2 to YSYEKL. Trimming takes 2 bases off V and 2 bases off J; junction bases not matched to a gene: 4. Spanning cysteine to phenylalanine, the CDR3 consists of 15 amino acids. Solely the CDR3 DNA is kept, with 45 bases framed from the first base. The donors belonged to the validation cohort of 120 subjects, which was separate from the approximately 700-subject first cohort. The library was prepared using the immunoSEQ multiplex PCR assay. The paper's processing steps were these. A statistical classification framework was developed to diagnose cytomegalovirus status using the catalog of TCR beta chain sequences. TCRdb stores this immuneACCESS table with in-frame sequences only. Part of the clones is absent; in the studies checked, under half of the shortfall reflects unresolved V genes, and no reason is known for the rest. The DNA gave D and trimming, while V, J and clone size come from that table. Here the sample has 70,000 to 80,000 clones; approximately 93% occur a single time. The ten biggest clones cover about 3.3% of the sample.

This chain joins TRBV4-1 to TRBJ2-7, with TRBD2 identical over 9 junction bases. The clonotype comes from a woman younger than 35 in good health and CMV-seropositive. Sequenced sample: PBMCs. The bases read TGCGCCAGCAGCCAACCGACTAGCGGTGCCTACGAGCAGTACTTC. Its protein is CASSQPTSGAYEQYF.